The text below deals with one TCR beta chain. Per the study methods: Estimation of nucleated cell counts was performed using reference gene primer amplification. TCRdb's table, derived via immunoSEQ multiplex PCR, lists solely in-frame clones and lacks some. From that table come the V and J calls and clone size; the DNA was used to work out D and trimming. Altogether 100,000 or so clones are present, around four fifths being singletons, with the ten largest covering approximately 10%. The data are from a study of blood T cell repertoires in COVID-19. Study-level background: Spain, Italy and the United States supplied samples that represented acute and convalescent COVID-19. Sources were T cells, B-cell-depleted T cells, or PBMCs; the material itself was cDNA or gDNA.

The CDR3 sequence is 15 residues long. The V end was cut by 3 bases, the J end by 2 bases, with 13 bases between. Germline V lookup: CDR1 SGHTA, CDR2 FQGNSA. This sequence was found in a woman aged 70-85 years with active or convalescent COVID-19. The sample comprised peripheral blood. The chain combines TRBV7-2 with TRBJ2-5, with D possibly TRBD2 on 6 matching bases. The CDR3: CASSLLWGVQETQYF. CDR3 nucleotide sequence: TGTGCCAGCAGCTTGTTATGGGGGGTACAAGAGACCCAGTACTTC.